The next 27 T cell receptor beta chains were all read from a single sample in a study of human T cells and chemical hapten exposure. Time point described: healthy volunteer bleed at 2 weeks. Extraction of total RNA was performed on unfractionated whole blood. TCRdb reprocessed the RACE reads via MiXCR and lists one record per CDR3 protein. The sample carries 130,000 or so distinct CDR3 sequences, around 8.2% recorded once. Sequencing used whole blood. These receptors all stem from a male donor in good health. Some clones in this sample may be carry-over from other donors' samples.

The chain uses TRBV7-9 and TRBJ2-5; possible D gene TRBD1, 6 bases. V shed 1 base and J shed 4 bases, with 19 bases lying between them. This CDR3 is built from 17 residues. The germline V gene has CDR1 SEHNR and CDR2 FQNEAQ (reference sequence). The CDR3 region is CASSLGGPGDTGETQYF. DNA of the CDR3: TGTGCCAGCAGCTTAGGAGGGCCAGGGGACACGGGAGAGACCCAGTACTTC.

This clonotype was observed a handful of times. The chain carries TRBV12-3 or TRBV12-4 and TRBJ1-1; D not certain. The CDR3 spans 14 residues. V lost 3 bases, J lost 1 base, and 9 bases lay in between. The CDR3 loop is CASSFWGENTEAFF. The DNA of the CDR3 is TGTGCCAGCAGTTTCTGGGGAGAGAACACTGAAGCTTTCTTT.

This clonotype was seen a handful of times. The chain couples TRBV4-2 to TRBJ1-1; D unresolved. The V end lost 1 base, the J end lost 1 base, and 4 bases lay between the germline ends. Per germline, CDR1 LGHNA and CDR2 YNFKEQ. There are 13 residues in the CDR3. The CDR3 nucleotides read TGTGCCAGCAGCCAAGTGGGGAACACTGAAGCTTTCTTT. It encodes CASSQVGNTEAFF.

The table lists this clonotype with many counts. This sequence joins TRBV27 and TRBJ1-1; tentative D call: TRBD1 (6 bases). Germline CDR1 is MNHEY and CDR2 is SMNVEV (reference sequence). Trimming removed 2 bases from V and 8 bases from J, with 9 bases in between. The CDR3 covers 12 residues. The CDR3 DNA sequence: TGTGCCAGCAGTTTAGACAGGCGGGAAGCTTTCTTT. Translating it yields CASSLDRREAFF.

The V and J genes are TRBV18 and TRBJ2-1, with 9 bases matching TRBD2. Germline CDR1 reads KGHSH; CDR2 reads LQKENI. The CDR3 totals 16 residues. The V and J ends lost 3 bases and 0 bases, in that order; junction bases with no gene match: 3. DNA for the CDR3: TGTGCCAGCTCACCGACTAGCGGCGCCTCCTACAATGAGCAGTTCTTC. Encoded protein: CASSPTSGASYNEQFF.

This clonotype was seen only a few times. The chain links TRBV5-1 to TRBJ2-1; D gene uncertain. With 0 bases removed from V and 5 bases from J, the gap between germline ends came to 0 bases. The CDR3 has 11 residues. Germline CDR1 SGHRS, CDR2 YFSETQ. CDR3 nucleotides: TGCGCCAGCAGCTTGGACAATGAGCAGTTCTTC. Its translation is CASSLDNEQFF.

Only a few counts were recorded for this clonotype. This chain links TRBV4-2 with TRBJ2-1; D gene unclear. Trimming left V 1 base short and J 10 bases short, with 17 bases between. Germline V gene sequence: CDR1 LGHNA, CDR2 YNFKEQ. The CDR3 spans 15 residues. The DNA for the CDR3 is TGTGCCAGCAGCCAAGCTACCACAAGCTTACTCGAGCAGTTCTTC. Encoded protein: CASSQATTSLLEQFF.

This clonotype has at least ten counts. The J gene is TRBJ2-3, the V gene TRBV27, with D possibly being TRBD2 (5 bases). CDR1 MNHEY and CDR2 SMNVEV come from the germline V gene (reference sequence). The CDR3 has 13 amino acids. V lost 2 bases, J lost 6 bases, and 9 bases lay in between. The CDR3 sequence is CASSLRGTDTQYF. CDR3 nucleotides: TGTGCCAGCAGTTTACGGGGAACTGATACGCAGTATTTT.

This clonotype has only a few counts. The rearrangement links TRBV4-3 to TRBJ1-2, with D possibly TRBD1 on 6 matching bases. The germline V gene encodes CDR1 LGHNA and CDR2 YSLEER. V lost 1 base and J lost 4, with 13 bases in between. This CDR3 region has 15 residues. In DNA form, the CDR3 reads TGCGCCAGCAGCCAAGTCCAGGGGCTACTCTATGGCTACACCTTC. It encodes CASSQVQGLLYGYTF.

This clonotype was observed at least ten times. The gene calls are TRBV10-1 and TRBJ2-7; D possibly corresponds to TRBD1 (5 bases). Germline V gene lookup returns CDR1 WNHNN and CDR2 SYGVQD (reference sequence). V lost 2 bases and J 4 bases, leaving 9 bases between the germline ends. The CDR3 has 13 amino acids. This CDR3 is CASSEGHIYEQYF. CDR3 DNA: TGCGCCAGCAGTGAGGGACATATTTACGAGCAGTACTTC.

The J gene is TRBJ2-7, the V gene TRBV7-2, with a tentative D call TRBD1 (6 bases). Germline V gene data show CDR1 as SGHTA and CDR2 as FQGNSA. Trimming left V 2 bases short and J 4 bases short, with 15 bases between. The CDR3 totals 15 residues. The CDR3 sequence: CASSLRWTAGYEQYF. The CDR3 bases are TGTGCCAGCAGCTTAAGGTGGACAGCAGGATACGAGCAGTACTTC. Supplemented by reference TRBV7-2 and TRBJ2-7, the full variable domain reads GAGVSQSPSNKVTEKGKDVELRCDPISGHTALYWYRQSLGQGLEFLIYFQGNSAPDKSGLPSDRFSAERTGGSVSTLTIQRTQQEDSAVYLCASSLRWTAGYEQYFGPGTRLTVT.

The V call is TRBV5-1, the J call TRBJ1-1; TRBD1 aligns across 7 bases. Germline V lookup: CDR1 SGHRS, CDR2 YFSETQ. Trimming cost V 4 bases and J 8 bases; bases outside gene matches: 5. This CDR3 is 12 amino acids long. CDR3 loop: CASSLVQGEAFF. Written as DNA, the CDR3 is TGCGCCAGCAGCCTGGTACAGGGGGAAGCTTTCTTT.

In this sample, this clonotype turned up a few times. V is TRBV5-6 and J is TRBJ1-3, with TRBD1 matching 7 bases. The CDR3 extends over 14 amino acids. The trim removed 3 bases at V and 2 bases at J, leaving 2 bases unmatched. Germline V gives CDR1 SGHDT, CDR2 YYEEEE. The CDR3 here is CASSSDRTGNTIYF. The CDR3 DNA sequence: TGTGCCAGCAGCTCGGACAGGACTGGAAACACCATATATTTT. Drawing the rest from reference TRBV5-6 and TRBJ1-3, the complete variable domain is DAGVTQSPTHLIKTRGQQVTLRCSPKSGHDTVSWYQQALGQGPQFIFQYYEEEERQRGNFPDRFSGHQFPNYSSELNVNALLLGDSALYLCASSSDRTGNTIYFGEGSWLTVV.

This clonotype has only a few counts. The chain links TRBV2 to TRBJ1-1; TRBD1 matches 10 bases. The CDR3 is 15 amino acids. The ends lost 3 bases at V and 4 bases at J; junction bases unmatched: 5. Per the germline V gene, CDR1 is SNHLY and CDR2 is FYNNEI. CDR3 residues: CASSDRTGGSTEAFF. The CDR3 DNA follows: TGTGCCAGCAGTGACAGGACAGGGGGATCCACTGAAGCTTTCTTT.

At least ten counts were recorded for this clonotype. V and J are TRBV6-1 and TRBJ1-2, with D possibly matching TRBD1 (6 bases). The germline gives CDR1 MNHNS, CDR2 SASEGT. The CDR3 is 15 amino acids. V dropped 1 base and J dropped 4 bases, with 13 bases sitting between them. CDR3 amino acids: CASSEVQEGGYGYTF. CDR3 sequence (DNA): TGTGCCAGCAGTGAAGTTCAGGAGGGGGGCTATGGCTACACCTTC.

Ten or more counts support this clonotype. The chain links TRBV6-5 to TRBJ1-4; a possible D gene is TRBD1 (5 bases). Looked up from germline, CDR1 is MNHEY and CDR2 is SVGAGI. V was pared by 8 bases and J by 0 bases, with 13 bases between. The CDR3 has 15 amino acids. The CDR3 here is CASLPGGATNEKLFF. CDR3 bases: TGTGCCAGCCTCCCGGGGGGTGCAACTAATGAAAAACTGTTTTTT.

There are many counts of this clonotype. CDR3 residues: CSARDLQEPQAFF. For the CDR3, the DNA is TGCAGTGCTAGAGATCTACAGGAACCACAAGCTTTCTTT. The genes are TRBV20-1 and TRBJ1-1; D may be TRBD1 (5 bases). Per the germline V gene, CDR1 is DFQATT and CDR2 is SNEGSKA (reference sequence). This CDR3 has 13 amino acids. Trimming left V 0 bases short and J 9 bases short, with 14 bases between.

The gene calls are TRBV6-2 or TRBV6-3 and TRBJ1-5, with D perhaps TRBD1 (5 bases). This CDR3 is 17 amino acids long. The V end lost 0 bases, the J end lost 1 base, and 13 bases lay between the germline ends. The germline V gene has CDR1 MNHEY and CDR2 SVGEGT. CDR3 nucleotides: TGTGCCAGCAGTTACTCGAGTCCGGGGCTGAGCAATCAGCCCCAGCATTTT. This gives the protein CASSYSSPGLSNQPQHF.

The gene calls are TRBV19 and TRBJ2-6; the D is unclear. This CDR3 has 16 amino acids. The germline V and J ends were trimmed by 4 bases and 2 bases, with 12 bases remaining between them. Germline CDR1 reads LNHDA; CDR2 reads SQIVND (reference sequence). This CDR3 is CASSTLGNPGANVLTF. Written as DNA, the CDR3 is TGTGCCAGTAGTACCCTGGGGAACCCTGGGGCCAACGTCCTGACTTTC.

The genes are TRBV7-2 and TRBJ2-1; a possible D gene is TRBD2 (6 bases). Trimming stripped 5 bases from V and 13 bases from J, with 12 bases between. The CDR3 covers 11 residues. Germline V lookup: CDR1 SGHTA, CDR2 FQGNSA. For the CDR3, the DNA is TGTGCCAGCAGCATCCGGGACTCTCAGTTCTTC. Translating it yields CASSIRDSQFF.

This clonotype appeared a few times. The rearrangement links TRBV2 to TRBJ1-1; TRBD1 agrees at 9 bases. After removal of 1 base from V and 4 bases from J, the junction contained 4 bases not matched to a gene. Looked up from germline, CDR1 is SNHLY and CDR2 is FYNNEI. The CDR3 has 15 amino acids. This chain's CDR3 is CASSEEGQGGTEAFF. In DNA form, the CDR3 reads TGTGCCAGCAGTGAAGAGGGACAGGGAGGCACTGAAGCTTTCTTT.

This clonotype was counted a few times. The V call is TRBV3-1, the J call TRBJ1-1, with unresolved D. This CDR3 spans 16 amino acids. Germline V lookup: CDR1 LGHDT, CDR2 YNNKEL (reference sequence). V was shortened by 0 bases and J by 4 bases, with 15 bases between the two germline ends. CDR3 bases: TGTGCCAGCAGCCAAGATCGCAGGCCAACCTCCACTGAAGCTTTCTTT. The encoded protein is CASSQDRRPTSTEAFF.

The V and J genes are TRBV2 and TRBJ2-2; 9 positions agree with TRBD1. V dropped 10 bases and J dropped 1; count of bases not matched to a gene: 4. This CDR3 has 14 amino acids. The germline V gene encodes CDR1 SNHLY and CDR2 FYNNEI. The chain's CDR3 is CATRTGENTGELFF. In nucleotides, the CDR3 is TGTGCCACCCGGACAGGGGAGAACACCGGGGAGCTGTTTTTT. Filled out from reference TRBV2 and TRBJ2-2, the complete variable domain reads EPEVTQTPSHQVTQMGQEVILRCVPISNHLYFYWYRQILGQKVEFLVSFYNNEISEKSEIFDDQFSVERPDGSNFTLKIRSTKLEDSAMYFCATRTGENTGELFFGEGSRLTVL.

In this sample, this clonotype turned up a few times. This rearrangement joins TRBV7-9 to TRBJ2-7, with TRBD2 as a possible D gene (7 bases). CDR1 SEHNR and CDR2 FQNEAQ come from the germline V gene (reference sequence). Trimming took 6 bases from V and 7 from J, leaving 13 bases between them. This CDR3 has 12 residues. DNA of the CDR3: TGTGCCAGCAGGGGGGGGCCGAGAGAGCAGTACTTC. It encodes CASRGGPREQYF. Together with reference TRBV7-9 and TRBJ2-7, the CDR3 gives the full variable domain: DTGVSQNPRHKITKRGQNVTFRCDPISEHNRLYWYRQTLGQGPEFLTYFQNEAQLEKSRLLSDRFSAERPKGSFSTLEIQRTEQGDSAMYLCASRGGPREQYFGPGTRLTVT.

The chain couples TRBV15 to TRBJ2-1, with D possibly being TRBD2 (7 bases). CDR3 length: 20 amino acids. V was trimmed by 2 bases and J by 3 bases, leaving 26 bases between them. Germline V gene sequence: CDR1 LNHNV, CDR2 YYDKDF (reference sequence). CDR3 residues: CATSRRLPPLAGAVYNEQFF. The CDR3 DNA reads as TGTGCCACCAGCAGACGTCTTCCCCCACTGGCGGGGGCCGTCTACAATGAGCAGTTCTTC.

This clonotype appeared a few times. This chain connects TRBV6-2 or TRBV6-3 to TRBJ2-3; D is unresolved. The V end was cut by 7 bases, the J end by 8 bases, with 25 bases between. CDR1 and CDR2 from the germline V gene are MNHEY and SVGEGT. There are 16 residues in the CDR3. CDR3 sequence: CASTNPVFSRTGTQYF. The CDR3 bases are TGTGCCAGCACCAACCCGGTCTTCTCCCGTACGGGTACGCAGTATTTT.

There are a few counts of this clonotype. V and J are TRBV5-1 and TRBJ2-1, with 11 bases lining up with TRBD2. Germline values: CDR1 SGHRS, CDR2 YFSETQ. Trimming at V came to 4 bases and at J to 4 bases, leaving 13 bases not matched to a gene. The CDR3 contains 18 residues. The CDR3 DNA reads TGCGCCAGCAGCCAGCTATGGGGACTAGCGGACATTTACAATGAGCAGTTCTTC. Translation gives CASSQLWGLADIYNEQFF.